A single sample gave rise to the 21 T cell receptor beta chains below, sequenced in a study of post-analysis software for immune sequencing data. Study-level points and caveats: Four or five TRBV segments were significantly more frequent in patients than in controls. TRBV5-6, TRBV5-1 and TRBV20-1 were among these segments.

Their antigens are not known. Carried by the TCR beta cDNA libraries were unique molecular identifiers. From the PCR reads, TCRdb called clonotypes with MiXCR, one entry per CDR3 protein. The sample holds a few hundred thousand distinct CDR3 sequences, less than 45% seen once. Specimen: blood. Receptor source: a girl between 10 and 17 years old with multiple sclerosis.

V and J are TRBV6-2 or TRBV6-3 and TRBJ1-5; 10 nucleotides align to TRBD1. The CDR3 length is 15 residues. The V segment lost 7 bases and the J segment 3 bases; nucleotides outside the gene matches: 6. From germline, CDR1 is MNHEY and CDR2 SVGEGT. The CDR3 coding sequence is TGTGCCAGCATCCCCGGGACAGGGGACAATCAGCCCCAGCATTTT. As protein: CASIPGTGDNQPQHF.

The chain is built from TRBV20-1 and TRBJ1-2; D is uncertain. Trimming removed 7 bases from V and 6 bases from J, with 21 bases in between. The length of the CDR3 is 14 residues. The germline gives CDR1 DFQATT, CDR2 SNEGSKA (reference sequence). The CDR3 spells CSVALRVQDDGYTF. CDR3 nucleotides: TGCAGTGTAGCACTTCGGGTTCAGGATGATGGCTACACCTTC.

This clonotype was detected a few times. The V and J genes are TRBV29-1 and TRBJ2-3; 13 nucleotides line up with TRBD2. CDR1 is SQVTM and CDR2 is ANQGSEA in the germline V gene. CDR3 size: 13 residues. V shed 6 bases, J shed 4 bases, and the junction held 1 base outside the gene matches. In DNA form, the CDR3 reads TGCAGCGTCGGACTAGCGGGAGCAGATACGCAGTATTTT. Protein product: CSVGLAGADTQYF.

V is TRBV24-1 and J is TRBJ1-2, with D possibly being TRBD1 (5 bases). Germline values: CDR1 KGHDR, CDR2 SFDVKD. The CDR3 runs to 14 residues. V shed 7 bases and J shed 8 bases, with 19 bases lying between them. CDR3 nucleotides: TGTGCCACCAGAGACTCTGGCAGGGAAGGCGGCTACACCTTC. Protein: CATRDSGREGGYTF.

The V and J genes are TRBV29-1 and TRBJ1-2; tentative D call: TRBD1 (5 bases). From germline, CDR1 is SQVTM and CDR2 ANQGSEA. The V and J ends lost 4 bases and 5 bases respectively, with 11 bases between them. The length of the CDR3 is 12 residues. CDR3 loop: CSVAGAGYGYTF. CDR3 nucleotide sequence: TGCAGCGTTGCCGGGGCAGGGTATGGCTACACCTTC.

J is TRBJ2-5 and V is TRBV28; possibly TRBD1 or TRBD2 for D (5 bases each). The germline CDR1 and CDR2 sequences are MDHEN and SYDVKM. V was cut by 3 bases and J by 5 bases, with 16 bases left in between. The length of the CDR3 is 15 residues. The CDR3 is CASSFPGTQRETQYF. CDR3 nucleotides: TGTGCCAGCAGTTTTCCCGGGACCCAACGGGAGACCCAGTACTTC.

J is TRBJ2-2 and V is TRBV7-6; D may be TRBD1 or TRBD2 (5 bases each). This CDR3 region has 16 residues. V was pared by 5 bases and J by 1 base, with 14 bases between. Germline lookup yields CDR1 SGHVS and CDR2 FNYEAQ. The CDR3 DNA is TGTGCCAGCAGCCACCGGGACCCTGGGAACACCGGGGAGCTGTTTTTT. This encodes CASSHRDPGNTGELFF.

V gene TRBV7-9 combines with J gene TRBJ2-7; 12 bases are shared with TRBD2. CDR3 size: 16 residues. The junction had 13 bases not matched to a gene; V was cut back by 6 bases and J by 7 bases. Per the germline V gene, CDR1 is SEHNR and CDR2 is FQNEAQ (reference sequence). The CDR3 protein is CASSPRLAGETGEQYF. The CDR3 bases are TGTGCCAGCAGTCCCCGACTAGCGGGGGAAACGGGGGAGCAGTACTTC.

This rearrangement joins TRBV29-1 to TRBJ2-3; 12 bases align to TRBD2. The CDR3 spans 14 residues. Per germline, CDR1 SQVTM and CDR2 ANQGSEA. Germline trimming cut 7 bases from V and 2 bases from J; bases unmatched to any gene: 4. The CDR3 DNA reads as TGCAGCGCCGGACTAGCGGGGATCACAGATACGCAGTATTTT. It specifies CSAGLAGITDTQYF.

V and J are TRBV29-1 and TRBJ1-1; 11 nucleotides line up with TRBD1. V lost 5 bases to trimming and J lost 0 bases; unmatched junction nucleotides: 11. Germline V gives CDR1 SQVTM, CDR2 ANQGSEA. The CDR3 has 17 residues. The chain's CDR3 is CSVSPRTGGLMNTEAFF. CDR3 bases: TGCAGCGTTTCTCCTCGGACAGGGGGCCTCATGAACACTGAAGCTTTCTTT.

This clonotype has just a few counts. The CDR3 region is CASSLAMGAYYEQYF. In DNA form, the CDR3 reads TGTGCCAGCAGCTTAGCGATGGGGGCTTACTACGAGCAGTACTTC. This chain joins TRBV11-2 and TRBJ2-7; D possibly corresponds to TRBD1 (6 bases). The V gene's germline CDR1 is SGHAT and CDR2 FQNNGV. Trimming removed 1 base from V and 3 bases from J, with 13 bases in between. The CDR3 runs to 15 residues. Complete variable domain (other parts from reference TRBV11-2 and TRBJ2-7): EAGVAQSPRYKIIEKRQSVAFWCNPISGHATLYWYQQILGQGPKLLIQFQNNGVVDDSQLPKDRFSAERLKGVDSTLKIQPAKLEDSAVYLCASSLAMGAYYEQYFGPGTRLTVT.

This chain uses TRBV7-9 with TRBJ2-5; the D is unclear. The DNA matches TRBJ2-7 better at its end, which makes the J call doubtful. From germline, CDR1 is SEHNR and CDR2 FQNEAQ (reference sequence). The CDR3 length is 15 residues. CDR3 coding DNA: TGTGCCAGCAGCCCTGTAACCACAAGACCCTACGAGCAGTACTTC. Protein: CASSPVTTRPYEQYF.

This clonotype appeared a few times. J is TRBJ1-5 and V is TRBV7-8; D uncertain. Between the trimmed V and J ends, which lost 1 base and 7 bases, there was a span of 11 bases. Germline V gene lookup returns CDR1 SGHVS and CDR2 FQNEAQ. This CDR3 is 14 amino acids long. The CDR3 coding sequence is TGTGCCAGCAGCTTAGAGGCCGGTGGGCAGCCCCAGCATTTT. It translates to CASSLEAGGQPQHF.

This chain connects TRBV29-1 to TRBJ2-7; 9 bases map to TRBD1. V was pared by 4 bases and J by 4 bases, with 5 bases of the junction left unmatched. Germline CDR1 is SQVTM and CDR2 is ANQGSEA. The CDR3 has 13 residues. CDR3 nucleotide sequence: TGCAGCGTTGTTGTGACAGGGGGATACGAGCAGTACTTC. Translated: CSVVVTGGYEQYF.

This clonotype was observed a few times. J is TRBJ1-4 and V is TRBV29-1; no definite D call. Germline lookup yields CDR1 SQVTM and CDR2 ANQGSEA. The CDR3 covers 11 residues. V was shortened by 6 bases and J by 6 bases, with 8 bases between the two germline ends. In nucleotides, the CDR3 is TGCAGCGTGGCACTGGATGAAAAACTGTTTTTT. Translation gives CSVALDEKLFF. The variable domain in full, with the rest retrieved from reference TRBV29-1 and TRBJ1-4, is SAVISQKPSRDICQRGTSLTIQCQVDSQVTMMFWYRQQPGQSLTLIATANQGSEATYESGFVIDKFPISRPNLTFSTLTVSNMSPEDSSIYLCSVALDEKLFFGSGTQLSVL.

J is TRBJ1-5 and V is TRBV4-1, with 7 bases identical to TRBD1. CDR3 size: 18 residues. Germline CDR1 MGHRA, CDR2 YSYEKL. The J segment lost 4 bases and the V segment lost 1 base, leaving 13 bases of the junction unmatched. For the CDR3, the DNA is TGCGCCAGCAGCCAAGGGCCCCTTCGAGACAGGGTTAATCAGCCCCAGCATTTT. Translating it yields CASSQGPLRDRVNQPQHF.

This chain joins TRBV29-1 and TRBJ2-2; D is unclear. The CDR3 totals 13 residues. The germline V gene encodes CDR1 SQVTM and CDR2 ANQGSEA. V lost 7 bases, J lost 5 bases, and 14 bases lay in between. CDR3 residues: CSGAPLGTGELFF. As DNA, the CDR3 is TGCAGCGGGGCCCCCTTGGGAACCGGGGAGCTGTTTTTT.

The chain is built from TRBV4-3 and TRBJ1-6, with 11 bases identical to TRBD1. J lost 9 bases, V lost 0 bases, and 4 bases had no gene match. The CDR3 covers 16 residues. Germline CDR1 LGHNA, CDR2 YSLEER. The chain's CDR3 is CASSQDTGQGGSPLHF. CDR3 DNA sequence: TGCGCCAGCAGCCAAGATACGGGACAGGGGGGTTCACCCCTCCACTTT.

This sequence joins TRBV24-1 and TRBJ2-1; 8 bases match TRBD2. The CDR3 spans 15 residues. Trimming removed 5 bases from V and 0 bases from J; junction bases left unmatched: 2. Per the germline V gene, CDR1 is KGHDR and CDR2 is SFDVKD. Here the CDR3 reads CATSGLAGSYNEQFF. CDR3 coding DNA: TGTGCCACCAGTGGCCTAGCGGGCTCCTACAATGAGCAGTTCTTC.

This sequence joins TRBV20-1 and TRBJ2-1; 10 nucleotides align to TRBD2. Trimming at V came to 1 base and at J to 0 bases, leaving 6 bases not matched to a gene. Germline CDR1 reads DFQATT; CDR2 reads SNEGSKA (reference sequence). The CDR3 spans 17 residues. The CDR3 DNA sequence: TGCAGTGCTAGAGGGACTAGCGGATACAGCTCCTACAATGAGCAGTTCTTC. Its protein product is CSARGTSGYSSYNEQFF.

This clonotype was recorded a few times. The chain carries TRBV4-1 and TRBJ1-5; D remains unclear. V was clipped by 4 bases and J by 4 bases, with 8 bases between them. The length of the CDR3 is 13 residues. Germline assignment: CDR1 MGHRA and CDR2 YSYEKL. As DNA, the CDR3 is TGCGCCAGCAGCCTTCGGAGAAATCAGCCCCAGCATTTT. Translated: CASSLRRNQPQHF.